This is a list of T cell receptor beta chains from one sample in a study of cytomegalovirus exposure and HLA in healthy donors. Sequencing was performed with immunoSEQ multiplex PCR; in TCRdb, only in-frame clones are kept and a portion is missing. The sample lists some 190,000 clones; around 80% were seen once. Source material: PBMCs. Receptors originate from a man younger than 35 in good health and CMV-seronegative. Each CDR3 is given with its conserved first and last residue. The D gene is left open where the match is weak. A clone size is listed for some rows: how often the clone was seen (once, few, many), or a class if it is expanded.

clone size: NA
V gene: TRBV2
D gene: NA
J gene: TRBJ1-1
CDR3 DNA: TGTGCCAGCACGGGGGTTCGGACGGGCACTGAAGCTTTCTTT
CDR3 protein: CASTGVRTGTEAFF

clone size: NA
V gene: TRBV11-2
D gene: NA
J gene: TRBJ2-7
CDR3 DNA: TGTGCCAGCAGCTTTCGGCCCAACAGGGCGCTAAACTACGAGCAGTACTTC
CDR3 protein: CASSFRPNRALNYEQYF

clone size: NA
V gene: TRBV19
D gene: NA
J gene: TRBJ1-1
CDR3 DNA: TGTGCCAGTAGTAAGACAGAGAACACTGAAGCTTTCTTT
CDR3 protein: CASSKTENTEAFF

clone size: NA
V gene: TRBV19
D gene: NA
J gene: TRBJ1-2
CDR3 DNA: TGTGCCAGTAGTAGGTACGCAGAACCCTATGGCTACACCTTC
CDR3 protein: CASSRYAEPYGYTF

clone size: NA
V gene: TRBV5-6
D gene: TRBD2
J gene: TRBJ2-2
CDR3 DNA: TGTGCCAGCAGCCTGGGACTAGCGGAGGGGGCAGCCGGGGAGCTGTTTTTT
CDR3 protein: CASSLGLAEGAAGELFF

clone size: NA
V gene: TRBV29-1
D gene: NA
J gene: TRBJ1-1
CDR3 DNA: TGCAGCGTTGAAGATTTGGCAGGCGAAGCTTTCTTT
CDR3 protein: CSVEDLAGEAFF

clone size: NA
V gene: TRBV7-9
D gene: TRBD1
J gene: TRBJ2-3
CDR3 DNA: TGTGCCAGCAGCTTAGTACAGGGGACAGATACGCAGTATTTT
CDR3 protein: CASSLVQGTDTQYF

clone size: NA
V gene: TRBV5-1
D gene: TRBD1
J gene: TRBJ1-1
CDR3 DNA: TGCGCCAGCAGCTCCATACAGGGGAAGTTGAACACTGAAGCTTTCTTT
CDR3 protein: CASSSIQGKLNTEAFF

clone size: few
V gene: TRBV5-4
D gene: NA
J gene: TRBJ2-5
CDR3 DNA: TGTGCCAGCAGCTGGGACTTAGAGACCCAGTACTTC
CDR3 protein: CASSWDLETQYF

clone size: once
V gene: TRBV7-2
D gene: NA
J gene: TRBJ1-1
CDR3 DNA: TGTGCCAGCAGCTTAGTAAGAGGGAACACTGAAGCTTTCTTT
CDR3 protein: CASSLVRGNTEAFF

clone size: NA
V gene: TRBV18
D gene: TRBD1
J gene: TRBJ1-2
CDR3 DNA: TGTGCCAGCTCACCGGACAGGGAGGGCTACACCTTC
CDR3 protein: CASSPDREGYTF

clone size: NA
V gene: TRBV11-3
D gene: NA
J gene: TRBJ1-1
CDR3 DNA: TGTGCCAGCAGCGCGGGACCATTGAACACTGAAGCTTTCTTT
CDR3 protein: CASSAGPLNTEAFF

clone size: NA
V gene: TRBV30
D gene: NA
J gene: TRBJ1-6
CDR3 DNA: TGTGCCTGGAGCCCCCGCTCCTATAATTCACCCCTCCACTTT
CDR3 protein: CAWSPRSYNSPLHF

clone size: NA
V gene: TRBV5-1
D gene: NA
J gene: TRBJ2-5
CDR3 DNA: TGCGCCAGCAGCTTGGGGAGGGGCCAAGAGACCCAGTACTTC
CDR3 protein: CASSLGRGQETQYF

clone size: NA
V gene: TRBV5-4
D gene: NA
J gene: TRBJ1-1
CDR3 DNA: TGTGCCAGCAGCTTGGGAGTCGGGAACACTGAAGCTTTCTTT
CDR3 protein: CASSLGVGNTEAFF